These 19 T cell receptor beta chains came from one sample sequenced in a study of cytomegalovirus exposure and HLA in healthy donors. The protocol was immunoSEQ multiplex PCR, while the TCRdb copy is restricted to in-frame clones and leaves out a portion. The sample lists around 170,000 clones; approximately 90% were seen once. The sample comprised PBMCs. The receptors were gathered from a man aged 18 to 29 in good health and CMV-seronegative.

CDR3 nucleotide sequence: TGTGCCAGCAATACCGGGACAGCTTATGGCTACACCTTC. This codes for CASNTGTAYGYTF. The genes are TRBV6-5 and TRBJ1-2, with 7 bases lining up with TRBD1. V was pared by 7 bases and J by 5 bases, with 7 bases of the junction left unmatched. Germline CDR1 is MNHEY and CDR2 is SVGAGI. The CDR3 runs 13 residues.

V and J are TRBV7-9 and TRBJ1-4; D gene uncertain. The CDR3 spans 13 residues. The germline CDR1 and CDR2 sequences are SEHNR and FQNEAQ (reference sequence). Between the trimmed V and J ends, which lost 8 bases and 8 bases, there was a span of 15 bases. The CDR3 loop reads CASLPRAGEKLFF. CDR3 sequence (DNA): TGTGCCAGCTTGCCAAGAGCCGGGGAAAAACTGTTTTTT.

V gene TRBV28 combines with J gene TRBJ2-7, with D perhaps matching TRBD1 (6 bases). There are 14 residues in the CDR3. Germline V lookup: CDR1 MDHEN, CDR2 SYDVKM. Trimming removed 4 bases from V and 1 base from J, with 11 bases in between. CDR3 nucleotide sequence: TGTGCCAGCAGTTCCGGGGACACTTCCTACGAGCAGTACGTC. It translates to CASSSGDTSYEQYV.

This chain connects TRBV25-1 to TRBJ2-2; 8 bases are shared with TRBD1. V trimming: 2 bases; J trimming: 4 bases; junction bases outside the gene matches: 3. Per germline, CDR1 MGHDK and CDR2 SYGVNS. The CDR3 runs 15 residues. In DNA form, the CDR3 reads TGTGCCAGCAGTGAACTAGGGACAGGCACCGGGGAGCTGTTTTTT. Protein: CASSELGTGTGELFF. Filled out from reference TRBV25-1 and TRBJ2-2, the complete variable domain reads EADIYQTPRYLVIGTGKKITLECSQTMGHDKMYWYQQDPGMELHLIHYSYGVNSTEKGDLSSESTVSRIRTEHFPLTLESARPSHTSQYLCASSELGTGTGELFFGEGSRLTVL.

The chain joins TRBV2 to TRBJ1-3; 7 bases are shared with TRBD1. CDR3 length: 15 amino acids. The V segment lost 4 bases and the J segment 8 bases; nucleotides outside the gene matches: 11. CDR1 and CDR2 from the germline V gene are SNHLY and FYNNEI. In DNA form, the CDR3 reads TGTGCCAGCAGTGCTGAGGGACAGTCAACTTACACCATATATTTT. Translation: CASSAEGQSTYTIYF.

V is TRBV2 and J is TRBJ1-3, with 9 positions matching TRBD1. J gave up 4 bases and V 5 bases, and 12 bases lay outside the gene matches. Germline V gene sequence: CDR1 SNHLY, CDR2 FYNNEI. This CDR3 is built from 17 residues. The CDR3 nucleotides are TGTGCCAGCAGTCTACAACTACAGGGGGCATCAGGAAACACCATATATTTT. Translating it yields CASSLQLQGASGNTIYF.

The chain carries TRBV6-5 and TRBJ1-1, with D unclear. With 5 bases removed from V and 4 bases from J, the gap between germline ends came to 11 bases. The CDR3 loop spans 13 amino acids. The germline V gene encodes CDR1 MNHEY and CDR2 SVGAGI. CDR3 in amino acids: CASSEAGATEAFF. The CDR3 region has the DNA TGTGCCAGCAGTGAAGCGGGAGCCACTGAAGCTTTCTTT.

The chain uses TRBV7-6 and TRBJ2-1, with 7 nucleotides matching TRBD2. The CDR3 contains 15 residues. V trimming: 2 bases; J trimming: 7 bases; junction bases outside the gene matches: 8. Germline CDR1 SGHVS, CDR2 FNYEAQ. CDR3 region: CASSLNGGGWNEQFF. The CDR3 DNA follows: TGTGCCAGCAGCTTAAACGGCGGGGGATGGAATGAGCAGTTCTTC.

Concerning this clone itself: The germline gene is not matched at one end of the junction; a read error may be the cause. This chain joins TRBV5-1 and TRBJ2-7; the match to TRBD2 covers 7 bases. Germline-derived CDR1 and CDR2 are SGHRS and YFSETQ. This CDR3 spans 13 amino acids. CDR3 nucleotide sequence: TGCGCCAGCACCCGGGGGGAAAGCTACGAACAGTACTTC. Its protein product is CASTRGESYEQYF.

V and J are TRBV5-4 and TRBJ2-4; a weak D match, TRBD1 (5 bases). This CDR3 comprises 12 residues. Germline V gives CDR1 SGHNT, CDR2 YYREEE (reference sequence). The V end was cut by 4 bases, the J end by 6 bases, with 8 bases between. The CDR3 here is CASSIDRNIQYF. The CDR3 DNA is TGTGCCAGCAGCATCGACAGAAACATTCAGTACTTC.

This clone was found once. The chain's CDR3 is CASSLYGGIAKNIQYF. CDR3 sequence (DNA): TGTGCCAGCAGTTTATATGGGGGGATAGCCAAAAACATTCAGTACTTC. The V call is TRBV28, the J call TRBJ2-4, with TRBD2 as a possible D gene (6 bases). The V gene's germline CDR1 is MDHEN and CDR2 SYDVKM. V shed 1 base and J shed 0 bases, with 10 bases lying between them. The CDR3 covers 16 residues.

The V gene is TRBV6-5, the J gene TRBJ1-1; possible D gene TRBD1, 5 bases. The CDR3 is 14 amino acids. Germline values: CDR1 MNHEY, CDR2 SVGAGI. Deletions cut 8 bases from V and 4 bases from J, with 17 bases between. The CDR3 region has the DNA TGTGCCAGCTACCCCCCAGGGCGGAGCACTGAAGCTTTCTTT. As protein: CASYPPGRSTEAFF.

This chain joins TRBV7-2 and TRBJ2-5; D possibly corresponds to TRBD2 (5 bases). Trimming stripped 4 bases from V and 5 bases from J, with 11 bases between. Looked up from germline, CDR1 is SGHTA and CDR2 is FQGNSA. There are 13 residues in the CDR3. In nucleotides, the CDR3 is TGTGCCAGCAGCTCCGACTATCCGGAGACCCAGTACTTC. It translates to CASSSDYPETQYF.

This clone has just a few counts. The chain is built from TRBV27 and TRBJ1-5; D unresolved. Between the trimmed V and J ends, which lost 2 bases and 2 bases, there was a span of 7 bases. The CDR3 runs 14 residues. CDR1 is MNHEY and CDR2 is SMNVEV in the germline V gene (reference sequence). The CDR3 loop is CASSLGTGNQPQHF. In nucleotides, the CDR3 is TGTGCCAGCAGTTTAGGTACGGGCAATCAGCCCCAGCATTTT.

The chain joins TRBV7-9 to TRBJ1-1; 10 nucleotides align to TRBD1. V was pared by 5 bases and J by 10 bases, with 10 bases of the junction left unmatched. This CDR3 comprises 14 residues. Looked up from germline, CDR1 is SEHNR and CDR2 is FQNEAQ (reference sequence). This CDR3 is CASSVDRGTNGAFF. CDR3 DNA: TGTGCCAGCAGCGTGGACAGGGGGACCAACGGAGCTTTCTTT.

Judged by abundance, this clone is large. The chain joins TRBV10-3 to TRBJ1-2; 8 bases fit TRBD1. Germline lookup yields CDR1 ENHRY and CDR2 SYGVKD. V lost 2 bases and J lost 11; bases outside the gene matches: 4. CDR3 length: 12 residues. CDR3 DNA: TGTGCCATCAGTGAGACCTGGACAGGGTACACCTTC. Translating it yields CAISETWTGYTF.

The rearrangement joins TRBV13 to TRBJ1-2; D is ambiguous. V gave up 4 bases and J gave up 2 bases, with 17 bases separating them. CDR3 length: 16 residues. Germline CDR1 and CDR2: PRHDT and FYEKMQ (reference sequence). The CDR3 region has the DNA TGTGCCAGCAGCTCCTCCGAATCGGGCGGGAACTATGGCTACACCTTC. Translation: CASSSSESGGNYGYTF.

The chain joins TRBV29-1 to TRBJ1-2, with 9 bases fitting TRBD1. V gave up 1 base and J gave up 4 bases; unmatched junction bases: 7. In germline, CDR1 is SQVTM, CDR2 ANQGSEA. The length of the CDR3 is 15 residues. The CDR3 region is CSVEGQGEESYGYTF. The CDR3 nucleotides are TGCAGCGTTGAAGGACAGGGGGAGGAGAGCTATGGCTACACCTTC.

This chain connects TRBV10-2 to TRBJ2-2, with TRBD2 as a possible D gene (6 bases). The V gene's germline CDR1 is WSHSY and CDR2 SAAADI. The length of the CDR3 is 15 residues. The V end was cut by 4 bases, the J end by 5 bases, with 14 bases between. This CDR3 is CASSGGGIRTGELFF. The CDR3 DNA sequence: TGCGCCAGCAGTGGTGGGGGGATTAGGACCGGGGAGCTGTTTTTT.